This paragraph reports one T cell receptor beta chain. Its antigen is currently unknown. Memory T cells were CD45RO+, naive were CD45RA+, sorted by FACS. Germline assignment: CDR1 SGHVS and CDR2 FQNEAQ. V lost 4 bases to trimming and J lost 6 bases, with 22 bases between them. The CDR3 has 17 residues. This entry belongs to a study of regulatory dendritic cells for organ transplantation. Libraries were prepared by immunoSEQ multiplex PCR; TCRdb keeps only in-frame clonotypes and omits some of them. The table lists almost 30,000 clones, around 79% of them singletons. Findings of the study overall: Considerable individual heterogeneity was seen in alloreactive memory CD8+ T cells. Regulatory dendritic cells appeared to expand memory CD8+ clones less than mature ones. Of resting T cell subsets, memory CD8+ had the most alloreactive clonotypes.

The rearrangement links TRBV7-8 to TRBJ2-1; D not certain. The sequence derives from a human donor in good health. The sample was memory CD4+ T cells from blood. Subset indicated: CD45RO+ memory T cells. The CDR3, as DNA: TGTGCCAGCAGCTCCTTGCCCATGGACGTAGGGCGCAATGAGCAGTTCTTC. Residues: CASSSLPMDVGRNEQFF.